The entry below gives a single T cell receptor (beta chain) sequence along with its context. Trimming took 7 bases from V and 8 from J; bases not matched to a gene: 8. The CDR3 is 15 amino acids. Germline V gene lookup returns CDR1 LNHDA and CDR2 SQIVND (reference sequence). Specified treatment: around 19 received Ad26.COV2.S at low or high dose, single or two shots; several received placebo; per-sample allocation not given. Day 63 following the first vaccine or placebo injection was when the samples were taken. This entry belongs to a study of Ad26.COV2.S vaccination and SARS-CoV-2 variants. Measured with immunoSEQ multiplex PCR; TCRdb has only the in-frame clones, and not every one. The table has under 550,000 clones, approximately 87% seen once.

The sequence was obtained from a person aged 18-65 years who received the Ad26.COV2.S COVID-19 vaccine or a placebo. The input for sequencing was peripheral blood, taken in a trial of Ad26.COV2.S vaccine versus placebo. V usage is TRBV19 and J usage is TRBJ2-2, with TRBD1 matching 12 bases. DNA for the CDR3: TGTGCCAGTATTTCCGGGACAGGGGGCTCTGGGGAGCTGTTTTTT. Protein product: CASISGTGGSGELFF.